Presented here are 30 T cell receptor beta chains from one specimen sequenced in a study. TCRdb analysed the reads with MiXCR anew, one entry per CDR3 protein. The table includes 4,000 to 5,000 distinct CDR3 sequences, around 9.5% detected once. Sequenced material: CD4+ T cells from peripheral blood. The receptors stem from a human donor with rheumatoid arthritis.

In its sample, this clonotype was seen many times. The chain joins TRBV28 to TRBJ2-3; weak D call: TRBD1 (6 bases). Germline V gene lookup returns CDR1 MDHEN and CDR2 SYDVKM. The CDR3 is 14 residues long. V was pared by 3 bases and J by 3 bases, with 10 bases between. The CDR3 is CASSLGARTDTQYF. The CDR3 coding sequence is TGTGCCAGCAGTTTGGGGGCGCGAACAGATACGCAGTATTTT.

This clonotype was seen ten or more times. V gene TRBV11-2 combines with J gene TRBJ1-1; TRBD1 is a possible D gene (6 bases). CDR1 is SGHAT and CDR2 is FQNNGV in the germline V gene. The CDR3 loop spans 17 amino acids. V gave up 5 bases and J gave up 0 bases, with 19 bases separating them. The CDR3 DNA follows: TGTGCCAGCAGCCCGCACGTCGGGGGCCTCATGAACACTGAAGCTTTCTTT. Translating it yields CASSPHVGGLMNTEAFF.

This clonotype is classed as medium-sized. The chain uses TRBV7-2 and TRBJ1-1; possibly TRBD1 for D (6 bases). The germline CDR1 and CDR2 sequences are SGHTA and FQGNSA. Trimming shortened V by 5 bases and J by 3 bases, and 19 bases separated the two germline ends. There are 16 residues in the CDR3. The CDR3 protein is CASSPGPGRGYTEAFF. CDR3 coding DNA: TGTGCCAGCAGCCCGGGGCCGGGCAGGGGATACACTGAAGCTTTCTTT.

There are many counts of this clonotype. The chain employs TRBV7-9 and TRBJ2-5; D could derive from TRBD1 or TRBD2 (5 bases each). V was clipped by 3 bases and J by 5 bases, with 10 bases between them. This CDR3 spans 13 amino acids. The germline V gene has CDR1 SEHNR and CDR2 FQNEAQ (reference sequence). The CDR3 DNA reads TGTGCCAGCAGCTTGGGGACGACGGAGACCCAGTACTTC. Amino acids: CASSLGTTETQYF.

This clonotype appeared a few times. The chain recombines TRBV5-1 with TRBJ2-1, with unresolved D. The CDR3 consists of 11 residues. V was clipped by 4 bases and J by 7 bases, with 6 bases between them. CDR1 and CDR2 (germline): SGHRS, YFSETQ. In DNA, the CDR3 is TGCGCCAGCAGCAGATTGAATGAGCAGTTCTTC. It encodes CASSRLNEQFF. Using reference TRBV5-1 and TRBJ2-1 for the parts outside the CDR3, the full variable domain is KAGVTQTPRYLIKTRGQQVTLSCSPISGHRSVSWYQQTPGQGLQFLFEYFSETQRNKGNFPGRFSGRQFSNSRSEMNVSTLELGDSALYLCASSRLNEQFFGPGTRLTVL.

Turning to this clonotype: At one boundary the junction diverges from the germline segment, which might be a read error. V and J are TRBV7-9 and TRBJ2-1; D gene unclear. This CDR3 region has 13 residues. From germline, CDR1 is SEHNR and CDR2 FQNEAQ (reference sequence). DNA of the CDR3: TGTACCAGCAGCTTAGGCCTCTACAATGAGCAGTTCTTC. This translates into CTSSLGLYNEQFF.

The V and J genes are TRBV19 and TRBJ1-5; unclear D gene. The CDR3 consists of 14 residues. Trimming pared 4 bases from V and 1 base from J, leaving 8 bases between. The germline V gene encodes CDR1 LNHDA and CDR2 SQIVND (reference sequence). For the CDR3, the DNA is TGTGCCAGTAGTAGGACCGAAAGCAATCAGCCCCAGCATTTT. It specifies CASSRTESNQPQHF.

This clonotype is labeled medium-sized. The rearrangement links TRBV2 to TRBJ2-2, with 8 bases fitting TRBD1. V trimming: 2 bases; J trimming: 6 bases; junction bases outside the gene matches: 5. The CDR3 length is 15 residues. Germline V lookup: CDR1 SNHLY, CDR2 FYNNEI. CDR3 sequence: CASSERTGIPGELFF. The DNA of the CDR3 is TGTGCCAGCAGTGAAAGGACAGGGATTCCCGGGGAGCTGTTTTTT.

Judged by abundance, this clonotype is medium-sized. The J gene is TRBJ1-2, the V gene TRBV19; possibly TRBD1 for D (5 bases). V lost 5 bases and J 3 bases, leaving 16 bases between the germline ends. This CDR3 region has 15 residues. Germline V gene data show CDR1 as LNHDA and CDR2 as SQIVND (reference sequence). CDR3 loop: CASSADPKGDYGYTF. CDR3 bases: TGTGCCAGTAGTGCGGACCCAAAAGGGGACTATGGCTACACCTTC.

Relative to its sample, this clonotype is medium-sized. This chain joins TRBV20-1 and TRBJ2-1, with D perhaps matching TRBD2 (6 bases). The V end was cut by 6 bases, the J end by 0 bases, with 18 bases between. Per the germline V gene, CDR1 is DFQATT and CDR2 is SNEGSKA (reference sequence). The CDR3 spans 16 residues. The CDR3 here is CSALPLAPSSYNEQFF. CDR3 in DNA: TGCAGTGCCCTACCACTAGCTCCTAGCTCCTACAATGAGCAGTTCTTC.

This clonotype is labeled medium-sized. V usage is TRBV5-6 and J usage is TRBJ1-4; 9 nucleotides line up with TRBD1. Trimming cost V 3 bases and J 7 bases; bases outside gene matches: 10. Germline CDR1 is SGHDT and CDR2 is YYEEEE. The CDR3 is 16 amino acids. The CDR3: CASSSTGGTGSEKLFF. Here the CDR3 DNA reads TGTGCCAGCAGCTCGACCGGTGGGACAGGGAGTGAAAAACTGTTTTTT.

In its sample, this clonotype is medium-sized. The chain is built from TRBV4-2 and TRBJ1-5; D gene unclear. Germline CDR1 reads LGHNA; CDR2 reads YNFKEQ. Trimming removed 0 bases at V and 0 bases at J, with 15 bases between. The CDR3 sequence is 18 residues long. The CDR3, as DNA: TGTGCCAGCAGCCAAGATAGGGCAGGCCTGAATAGCAATCAGCCCCAGCATTTT. Its protein is CASSQDRAGLNSNQPQHF.

The gene calls are TRBV19 and TRBJ1-2; D is perhaps TRBD1 (5 bases). With 5 bases removed from V and 2 bases from J, the gap between germline ends came to 18 bases. CDR1 is LNHDA, CDR2 SQIVND, per germline (reference sequence). The CDR3 spans 16 residues. The CDR3 protein is CASSEVGGTGNYGYTF. CDR3 bases: TGTGCCAGTAGTGAGGTCGGGGGTACAGGAAACTATGGCTACACCTTC.

Within the sample, this clonotype is medium-sized. The chain employs TRBV7-2 and TRBJ2-1, with D perhaps TRBD2 (6 bases). The CDR3 has 13 residues. The V end was cut by 5 bases, the J end by 7 bases, with 12 bases between. Germline V gives CDR1 SGHTA, CDR2 FQGNSA. The CDR3 coding sequence is TGTGCCAGCAGCGCTAGCGCGAGGAATGAGCAGTTCTTC. It yields the protein CASSASARNEQFF. The variable domain in full, completed from reference TRBV7-2 and TRBJ2-1, reads GAGVSQSPSNKVTEKGKDVELRCDPISGHTALYWYRQSLGQGLEFLIYFQGNSAPDKSGLPSDRFSAERTGGSVSTLTIQRTQQEDSAVYLCASSASARNEQFFGPGTRLTVL.

This clonotype was recorded many times. The rearrangement joins TRBV3-1 to TRBJ2-2, with a weak D call TRBD1 (6 bases). Germline V gene sequence: CDR1 LGHDT, CDR2 YNNKEL (reference sequence). The CDR3 has 14 residues. V lost 6 bases and J lost 2, with 10 bases in between. CDR3 sequence reads: CASSKGGNTGELFF. DNA for the CDR3: TGTGCCAGCAGTAAAGGGGGTAACACCGGGGAGCTGTTTTTT.

V is TRBV7-2 and J is TRBJ2-1, with D possibly matching TRBD2 (6 bases). The germline V gene encodes CDR1 SGHTA and CDR2 FQGNSA. There are 14 residues in the CDR3. V shed 3 bases and J shed 6 bases, with 12 bases lying between them. In nucleotides, the CDR3 is TGTGCCAGCAGCTTCGGAGGGAGTCTCAATGAGCAGTTCTTC. As protein: CASSFGGSLNEQFF.

This clonotype was observed a few times. The chain combines TRBV10-3 with TRBJ2-7, with 8 bases fitting TRBD1. After removal of 2 bases from V and 5 bases from J, the junction contained 5 bases not matched to a gene. Germline CDR1 reads ENHRY; CDR2 reads SYGVKD. This CDR3 has 14 amino acids. CDR3 protein: CAISEEQGVDEQYF. The CDR3 DNA follows: TGTGCCATCAGTGAGGAACAGGGGGTCGACGAGCAGTACTTC.

The chain has TRBV3-1 and TRBJ2-3; 7 nucleotides agree with TRBD2. Germline-derived CDR1 and CDR2 are LGHDT and YNNKEL (reference sequence). The CDR3 length is 15 residues. Trimming cost V 3 bases and J 2 bases; bases outside gene matches: 5. CDR3 region: CASSQMAGVTDTQYF. The CDR3 DNA sequence: TGTGCCAGCAGCCAGATGGCGGGAGTCACAGATACGCAGTATTTT.

Judged by abundance, this clonotype is medium-sized. The V and J genes are TRBV6-5 and TRBJ2-2, with 7 bases identical to TRBD2. V was pared by 2 bases and J by 6 bases, with 6 bases of the junction left unmatched. The CDR3 totals 15 residues. Germline values: CDR1 MNHEY, CDR2 SVGAGI. CDR3 in DNA: TGTGCCAGCAGTTACGACGGGAGGACGTCCGGGGAGCTGTTTTTT. It codes for CASSYDGRTSGELFF.

Within the sample, this clonotype is medium-sized. The chain combines TRBV5-1 with TRBJ2-5, with a weak D call TRBD2 (5 bases). The CDR3 has 14 residues. Germline lookup yields CDR1 SGHRS and CDR2 YFSETQ. Trimming took off 4 bases at V and 5 bases at J, with 15 bases between the two ends. The DNA for the CDR3 is TGCGCCAGCAGCCCACGGGAACCGGCGGAGACCCAGTACTTC. Translating it yields CASSPREPAETQYF.

Within the sample, this clonotype is medium-sized. The chain couples TRBV7-2 to TRBJ2-2; 7 nucleotides agree with TRBD2. The J segment lost 2 bases and the V segment lost 5 bases, leaving 8 bases of the junction unmatched. CDR3 size: 16 residues. The germline V gene encodes CDR1 SGHTA and CDR2 FQGNSA. CDR3 sequence reads: CASSPFGAGNTGELFF. The DNA of the CDR3 is TGTGCCAGCAGCCCCTTTGGAGCGGGAAACACCGGGGAGCTGTTTTTT.

As for this clonotype: A much larger clonotype is one base distant, so this may be a read error. The chain couples TRBV18 to TRBJ2-7; 14 nucleotides agree with TRBD2. The CDR3 totals 17 residues. Germline values: CDR1 KGHSH, CDR2 LQKENI. CDR3 loop: CASPPNRTSGRRYEQYF. The CDR3 region has the DNA TGTGCCAGCCCACCAAACAGGACTAGCGGGAGGCGCTACGAGCAGTACTTC.

This clonotype was found a few times. The chain combines TRBV6-1 with TRBJ1-5; D call uncertain. Per germline, CDR1 MNHNS and CDR2 SASEGT. Trimming stripped 8 bases from V and 1 base from J, with 18 bases between. The CDR3 totals 16 residues. Written as DNA, the CDR3 is TGTGCCAGCTTTCCTCTCCGGATACGAAGCAATCAGCCCCAGCATTTT. Protein sequence: CASFPLRIRSNQPQHF.

The sample holds many counts of this clonotype. The chain is built from TRBV7-2 and TRBJ2-2; D is uncertain. The CDR3 consists of 16 residues. Trimming left V 2 bases short and J 4 bases short, with 14 bases between. Germline CDR1 SGHTA, CDR2 FQGNSA. CDR3 coding DNA: TGTGCCAGCAGCTTATTTGGTATAGGGCCCACCGGGGAGCTGTTTTTT. Its translation is CASSLFGIGPTGELFF.

Concerning this clonotype itself: This clone may be a read error of a much larger clone one base away. The gene calls are TRBV7-9 and TRBJ2-1, with D maybe TRBD2 (6 bases). Per the germline V gene, CDR1 is SEHNR and CDR2 is FQNEAQ (reference sequence). There are 14 residues in the CDR3. CDR3: CASSRTGGYNGQFF. As DNA, the CDR3 is TGTGCCAGCAGCCGAACCGGGGGATACAATGGGCAGTTCTTC.

Regarding this clonotype: A much larger clone lies one base from this, so it may be a read error. The chain links TRBV7-9 to TRBJ2-7, with D possibly being TRBD2 (6 bases). The V gene's germline CDR1 is SEHNR and CDR2 FQNEAQ (reference sequence). Trimming cost V 1 base and J 6 bases, with 13 bases left between them. CDR3 length equals 14 residues. This CDR3 reads CASSLGNSGPEQYF. For the CDR3, the DNA is TGTGCCAGCAGCTTAGGAAATAGCGGCCCCGAGCAGTACTTC.

This clonotype came up many times. The chain carries TRBV18 and TRBJ1-2; D remains unclear. Germline assignment: CDR1 KGHSH and CDR2 LQKENI. The length of the CDR3 is 14 residues. V dropped 2 bases and J dropped 2 bases, with 9 bases sitting between them. The CDR3 spells CASSPDTQNYGYTF. CDR3 bases: TGTGCCAGCTCACCAGATACACAAAACTATGGCTACACCTTC.

This clonotype ranks as medium-sized. The J gene is TRBJ1-5, the V gene TRBV30; no definite D call. Germline CDR1 and CDR2: GTSNPN and SVGIG (reference sequence). V lost 0 bases, J lost 6 bases, and 9 bases lay in between. The CDR3 runs to 13 residues. The CDR3 spells CAWSVTSGQPQHF. DNA for the CDR3: TGTGCCTGGAGTGTAACCTCTGGTCAGCCCCAGCATTTT.

This clonotype was detected a few times. The chain recombines TRBV18 with TRBJ2-2; perhaps TRBD1 as D (5 bases). CDR3 length equals 13 residues. The V end lost 6 bases, the J end lost 2 bases, and 7 bases lay between the germline ends. Germline V gene lookup returns CDR1 KGHSH and CDR2 LQKENI. The CDR3, as DNA: TGTGCCAGCTCGACAGATAACACCGGGGAGCTGTTTTTT. Its translation: CASSTDNTGELFF.

This clonotype is medium-sized in the sample. V usage is TRBV5-1 and J usage is TRBJ2-7; the D is unclear. The germline V and J ends were trimmed by 4 bases and 3 bases, with 5 bases remaining between them. The CDR3 spans 11 residues. From germline, CDR1 is SGHRS and CDR2 YFSETQ. The DNA of the CDR3 is TGCGCCAGCAGCAACCTCTACGAGCAGTACTTC. This sequence encodes CASSNLYEQYF.